These 15 T cell receptor beta chains originate from one sample sequenced in a study of identical twins. TCRdb used MiXCR to reprocess the 5' RACE reads, holding one entry per CDR3 protein. The sample lists 1.5 million to 2 million distinct CDR3 sequences; about 30% were seen once. Sequenced material: cord blood. These receptors were collected from a newborn girl in good health.

This clonotype was picked up a small number of times. V gene TRBV11-2 combines with J gene TRBJ1-1; D gene unclear. The V and J ends lost 2 bases and 11 bases respectively, with 9 bases between them. The CDR3 has 11 amino acids. Germline V gene data show CDR1 as SGHAT and CDR2 as FQNNGV. In DNA form, the CDR3 reads TGTGCCAGCAGCTTACGAGGAGTGGCTTTCTTT. As protein: CASSLRGVAFF.

The CDR3 DNA follows: TGTGCCAGCAGTACCCCGGGAGCGGGGAGCTCCTACGAGCAGTACTTC. It is translated as CASSTPGAGSSYEQYF. This rearrangement joins TRBV28 to TRBJ2-7; the match to TRBD2 covers 7 bases. This CDR3 has 16 residues. Trimming at V came to 5 bases and at J to 0 bases, leaving 10 bases not matched to a gene. Looked up from germline, CDR1 is MDHEN and CDR2 is SYDVKM.

The V and J genes are TRBV9 and TRBJ2-1; 13 bases line up with TRBD2. The CDR3 spans 17 residues. Trimming took 4 bases from V and 3 from J; bases not matched to a gene: 7. Germline V CDR1 and CDR2: SGDLS, YYNGEE. CDR3 sequence reads: CASSLRTSGGHYNEQFF. The CDR3 DNA follows: TGTGCCAGCAGCCTCCGGACTAGCGGGGGCCACTACAATGAGCAGTTCTTC.

V gene TRBV20-1 combines with J gene TRBJ2-7, with 8 bases identical to TRBD2. The ends lost 4 bases at V and 2 bases at J; junction bases unmatched: 10. In germline, CDR1 is DFQATT, CDR2 SNEGSKA (reference sequence). The CDR3 has 15 amino acids. The DNA of the CDR3 is TGCAGTGCTAAGCGGTCTAGCGGGTTAACCTACGAGCAGTACTTC. This gives the protein CSAKRSSGLTYEQYF.

The CDR3 DNA is TGCAGTGCTAGAGATCTCTTGGGACTAGCGGGCGGCTACGAGCAGTACTTC. Amino acid sequence: CSARDLLGLAGGYEQYF. The rearrangement links TRBV20-1 to TRBJ2-7; TRBD2 aligns across 12 bases. This CDR3 is built from 17 residues. The ends lost 0 bases at V and 3 bases at J; junction bases unmatched: 9. Germline assignment: CDR1 DFQATT and CDR2 SNEGSKA (reference sequence).

The CDR3 sequence: CASSEKARDAGGEQFF. The CDR3 DNA follows: TGTGCCAGCAGTGAAAAGGCCCGAGACGCCGGGGGTGAGCAGTTCTTC. The chain joins TRBV6-4 to TRBJ2-1; a possible D gene is TRBD2 (6 bases). V lost 3 bases, J lost 9 bases, and 21 bases lay in between. Germline V CDR1 and CDR2: MRHNA, SNTAGT. This CDR3 is 16 amino acids long.

This clonotype was detected only a few times. This sequence joins TRBV4-2 and TRBJ2-5; 13 positions agree with TRBD2. The closer fit of TRBJ2-7 to the DNA end suggests the J call may be wrong. Germline V lookup: CDR1 LGHNA, CDR2 YNFKEQ. The CDR3 is 16 amino acids. Written as DNA, the CDR3 is TGTGCCAGCAGCCATTTCCCACTAGCGGGAGGGCACGAGCAGTACTTC. Encoded protein: CASSHFPLAGGHEQYF.

There are many counts of this clonotype. This sequence joins TRBV6-6 and TRBJ2-1; D gene uncertain. The CDR3 runs 13 residues. Trimming cost V 0 bases and J 7 bases, with 7 bases left between them. Germline V gene sequence: CDR1 MNHNY, CDR2 SVGAGI (reference sequence). CDR3 region: CASSYSNLNEQFF. The CDR3 region has the DNA TGTGCCAGCAGTTACTCGAACCTGAATGAGCAGTTCTTC.

This clonotype showed up just a few times. V usage is TRBV7-9 and J usage is TRBJ1-1, with no clear D. Trimming removed 3 bases from V and 3 bases from J, with 5 bases in between. Germline CDR1 is SEHNR and CDR2 is FQNEAQ (reference sequence). The CDR3 length is 12 residues. This CDR3 reads CASSFEYTEAFF. CDR3 in DNA: TGTGCCAGCAGCTTTGAATACACTGAAGCTTTCTTT.

The rearrangement links TRBV25-1 to TRBJ2-7, with D uncertain. This CDR3 is 13 amino acids long. In germline, CDR1 is MGHDK, CDR2 SYGVNS. The ends were cut back, 1 base at V and 7 bases at J, with 11 bases in the middle. The chain's CDR3 is CASSESHRGEQYF. In nucleotides, the CDR3 is TGTGCCAGCAGTGAATCCCATCGTGGGGAGCAGTACTTC.

The CDR3: CASSHRVAVSTETQYF. In nucleotides, the CDR3 is TGTGCCAGCAGCCACCGGGTAGCGGTTTCGACGGAGACCCAGTACTTC. V usage is TRBV13 and J usage is TRBJ2-5, with D perhaps matching TRBD2 (6 bases). There are 16 residues in the CDR3. CDR1 is PRHDT and CDR2 is FYEKMQ in the germline V gene (reference sequence). V was clipped by 5 bases and J by 5 bases, with 21 bases between them.

This clonotype has just a few counts. The chain couples TRBV3-1 to TRBJ1-2; 7 bases fit TRBD1. The CDR3 totals 14 residues. V was clipped by 3 bases and J by 3 bases; unmatched bases: 4. CDR1 is LGHDT and CDR2 is YNNKEL in the germline V gene (reference sequence). CDR3 sequence (DNA): TGTGCCAGCAGCCAGGGACAGTCTTACTATGGCTACACCTTC. Residues: CASSQGQSYYGYTF.

This clonotype came up many times. This chain joins TRBV7-2 and TRBJ1-2; D is unclear. This CDR3 comprises 13 residues. Germline V gene lookup returns CDR1 SGHTA and CDR2 FQGNSA. Trimming took 1 base from V and 2 from J, leaving 5 bases between them. CDR3 sequence (DNA): TGTGCCAGCAGCTTAGTTCTGAACTATGGCTACACCTTC. Protein sequence: CASSLVLNYGYTF. Combining the CDR3 with reference TRBV7-2 and TRBJ1-2 gives the whole variable domain GAGVSQSPSNKVTEKGKDVELRCDPISGHTALYWYRQSLGQGLEFLIYFQGNSAPDKSGLPSDRFSAERTGGSVSTLTIQRTQQEDSAVYLCASSLVLNYGYTFGSGTRLTVV.

This clonotype was seen a handful of times. This chain connects TRBV27 to TRBJ2-1; 11 bases map to TRBD2. The trim removed 11 bases at V and 10 bases at J, leaving 16 bases unmatched. This CDR3 has 15 amino acids. Germline loops: CDR1 MNHEY, CDR2 SMNVEV (reference sequence). The CDR3 is CAAQRGGLAEGEQFF. In DNA, the CDR3 is TGTGCCGCTCAAAGGGGGGGACTAGCGGAAGGGGAGCAGTTCTTC.

This clonotype was counted only a few times. V is TRBV15 and J is TRBJ2-7; D not resolved. V was pared by 3 bases and J by 10 bases, with 16 bases between. Germline-derived CDR1 and CDR2 are LNHNV and YYDKDF (reference sequence). The CDR3 has 13 residues. Here the CDR3 reads CATSSGVEEIQYF. DNA for the CDR3: TGTGCCACCAGCAGTGGTGTTGAAGAGATCCAGTACTTC.